Listed here are 8 T cell receptor beta chains from one sample, sequenced in a study of human T cells and chemical hapten exposure. TCRdb used MiXCR to reprocess the RACE reads, holding one entry per CDR3 protein. Among 35,000 to 45,000 distinct CDR3 sequences listed, 9.5% to 15% were seen once. As to time point: pre-sensitization, week 0. Treatment in this sample: therapeutic diphenylcyclopropenone sensitization with weekly scalp DPC. Sequencing used whole blood, obtained in connection with sensitization to the hapten diphenylcyclopropenone (DPC). Receptors originate from a woman aged 25 to 39 with alopecia areata. Some clones in this sample may be carry-over from other donors' samples.

V is TRBV20-1 and J is TRBJ2-5, with TRBD2 matching 8 bases. The germline V gene has CDR1 DFQATT and CDR2 SNEGSKA (reference sequence). The CDR3 spans 16 residues. The ends lost 0 bases at V and 0 bases at J; junction bases unmatched: 6. The CDR3 bases are TGCAGTGCTAGAGAATCGACTAGCGCATACCAAGAGACCCAGTACTTC. This translates into CSARESTSAYQETQYF.

This clonotype was recorded many times. The chain links TRBV28 to TRBJ1-1, with TRBD1 matching 7 bases. The CDR3 sequence is 15 residues long. The germline V gene has CDR1 MDHEN and CDR2 SYDVKM. The trim removed 5 bases at V and 3 bases at J, leaving 9 bases unmatched. CDR3 bases: TGTGCCAGCAGTACCCACAGGGGACCGGACACTGAAGCTTTCTTT. As protein: CASSTHRGPDTEAFF. The full variable domain, with the rest looked up from reference TRBV28 and TRBJ1-1, is DVKVTQSSRYLVKRTGEKVFLECVQDMDHENMFWYRQDPGLGLRLIYFSYDVKMKEKGDIPEGYSVSREKKERFSLILESASTNQTSMYLCASSTHRGPDTEAFFGQGTRLTVV.

The rearrangement joins TRBV11-2 to TRBJ2-5; 7 bases fit TRBD1. Germline V lookup: CDR1 SGHAT, CDR2 FQNNGV. This CDR3 spans 14 amino acids. After removal of 5 bases from V and 5 bases from J, the junction contained 8 bases not matched to a gene. The CDR3 region is CASSPGTAKETQYF. CDR3 DNA: TGTGCCAGCAGCCCCGGGACAGCGAAGGAGACCCAGTACTTC.

This clonotype showed up just a few times. The V and J genes are TRBV20-1 and TRBJ2-1; the D gene is possibly TRBD2 (6 bases). CDR3 length: 12 amino acids. CDR1 DFQATT and CDR2 SNEGSKA come from the germline V gene (reference sequence). The V gene lost 6 bases and the J gene lost 7 bases, with 13 bases spanning the gap. In DNA form, the CDR3 reads TGCAGTGCCCCACTAGCTGGGAATGAGCAGTTCTTC. It codes for CSAPLAGNEQFF.

This clonotype came up many times. The J gene is TRBJ1-5, the V gene TRBV12-3 or TRBV12-4, with D unresolved. This CDR3 is built from 8 residues. Trimming pared 9 bases from V and 11 bases from J, leaving 5 bases between. The CDR3 here is CARSTQHF. The CDR3 DNA reads as TGTGCCAGATCGACCCAGCATTTT.

In this sample, this clonotype turned up a few times. The chain carries TRBV14 and TRBJ2-3, with 11 nucleotides matching TRBD2. Germline CDR1 reads SGHDN; CDR2 reads FVKESK. This CDR3 spans 15 amino acids. The junction had 10 bases not matched to a gene; V was cut back by 9 bases and J by 5 bases. The CDR3: CASSTSGTAVDTQYF. The DNA of the CDR3 is TGTGCCAGTTCGACTAGCGGGACCGCTGTAGATACGCAGTATTTT. Based on the CDR3 plus reference TRBV14 and TRBJ2-3, the full variable domain is EAGVTQFPSHSVIEKGQTVTLRCDPISGHDNLYWYRRVMGKEIKFLLHFVKESKQDESGMPNNRFLAERTGGTYSTLKVQPAELEDSGVYFCASSTSGTAVDTQYFGPGTRLTVL.

V is TRBV7-9 and J is TRBJ2-2; D ambiguous. The germline V gene encodes CDR1 SEHNR and CDR2 FQNEAQ (reference sequence). The V gene lost 7 bases and the J gene lost 2 bases, with 2 bases spanning the gap. The CDR3 runs to 11 residues. In nucleotides, the CDR3 is TGTGCCAGCACCAACACCGGGGAGCTGTTTTTT. Its translation: CASTNTGELFF.

Details on this clonotype: With a much larger clone just one base away, this may be a read error. The gene calls are TRBV4-2 and TRBJ2-1; 8 bases are shared with TRBD2. This CDR3 comprises 14 residues. CDR1 is LGHNA, CDR2 YNFKEQ, per germline. V lost 4 bases and J lost 6; bases outside the gene matches: 5. CDR3: CASSRAGVCNEQFF. The CDR3 nucleotides read TGTGCCAGCAGCCGAGCGGGGGTATGCAATGAGCAGTTCTTC.